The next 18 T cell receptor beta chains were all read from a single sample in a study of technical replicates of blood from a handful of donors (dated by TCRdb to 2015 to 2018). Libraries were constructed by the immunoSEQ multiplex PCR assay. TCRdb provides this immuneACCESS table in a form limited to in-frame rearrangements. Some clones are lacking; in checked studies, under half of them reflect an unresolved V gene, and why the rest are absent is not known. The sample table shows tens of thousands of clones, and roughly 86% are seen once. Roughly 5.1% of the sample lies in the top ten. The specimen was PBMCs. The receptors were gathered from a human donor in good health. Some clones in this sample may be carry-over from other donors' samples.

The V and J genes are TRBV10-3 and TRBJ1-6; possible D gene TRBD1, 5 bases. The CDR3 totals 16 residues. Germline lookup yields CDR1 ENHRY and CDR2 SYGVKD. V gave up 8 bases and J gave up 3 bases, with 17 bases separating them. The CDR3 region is CAIGPSSTDYNSPLHF. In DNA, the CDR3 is TGTGCCATCGGACCCTCTTCGACAGACTATAATTCACCCCTCCACTTT.

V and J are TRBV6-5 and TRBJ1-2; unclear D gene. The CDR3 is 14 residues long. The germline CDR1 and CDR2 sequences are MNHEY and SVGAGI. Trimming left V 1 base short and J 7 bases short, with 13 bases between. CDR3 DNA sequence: TGTGCCAGCAGTTACTTCTCCGCGGCGGCTGGCTACACCTTC. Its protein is CASSYFSAAAGYTF.

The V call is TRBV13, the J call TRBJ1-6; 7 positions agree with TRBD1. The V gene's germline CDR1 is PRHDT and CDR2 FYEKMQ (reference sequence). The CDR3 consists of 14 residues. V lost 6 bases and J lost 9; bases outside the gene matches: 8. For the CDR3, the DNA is TGTGCCAGCAGTCAACAGGGGTTGGGTTCACCCCTCCACTTT. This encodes CASSQQGLGSPLHF.

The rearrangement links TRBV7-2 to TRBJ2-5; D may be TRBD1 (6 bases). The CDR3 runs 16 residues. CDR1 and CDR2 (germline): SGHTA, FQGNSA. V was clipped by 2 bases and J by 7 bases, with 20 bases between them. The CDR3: CASSLRTPSSTGTQYF. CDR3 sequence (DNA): TGTGCCAGCAGCTTACGGACACCTTCGTCGACAGGGACCCAGTACTTC.

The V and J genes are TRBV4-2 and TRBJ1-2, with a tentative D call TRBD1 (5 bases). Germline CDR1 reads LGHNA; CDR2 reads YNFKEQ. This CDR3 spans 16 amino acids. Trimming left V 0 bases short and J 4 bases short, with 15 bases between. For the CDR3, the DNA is TGTGCCAGCAGCCAAGACGATGGGGGGGATTTCTATGGCTACACCTTC. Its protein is CASSQDDGGDFYGYTF.

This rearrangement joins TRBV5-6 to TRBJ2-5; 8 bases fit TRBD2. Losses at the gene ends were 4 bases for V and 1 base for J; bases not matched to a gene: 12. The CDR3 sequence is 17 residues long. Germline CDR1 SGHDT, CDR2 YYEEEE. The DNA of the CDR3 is TGTGCCAGCAGCCAACATTCACTAGCGGTGATCCAAGAGACCCAGTACTTC. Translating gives CASSQHSLAVIQETQYF.

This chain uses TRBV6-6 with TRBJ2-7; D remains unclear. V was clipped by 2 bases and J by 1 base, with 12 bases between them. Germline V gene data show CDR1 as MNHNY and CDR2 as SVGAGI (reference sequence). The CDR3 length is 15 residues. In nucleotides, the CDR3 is TGTGCCAGCAGTTACATCCGAAGAGGTTCCTACGAGCAGTACTTC. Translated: CASSYIRRGSYEQYF.

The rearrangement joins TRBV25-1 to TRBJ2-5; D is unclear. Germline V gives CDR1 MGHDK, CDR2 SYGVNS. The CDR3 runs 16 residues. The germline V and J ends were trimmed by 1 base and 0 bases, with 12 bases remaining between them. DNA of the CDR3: TGTGCCAGCAGTGAATTCGTGGCAGGCTACCAAGAGACCCAGTACTTC. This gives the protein CASSEFVAGYQETQYF.

This CDR3 reads CASSLRDSTYTEAFF. The CDR3 coding sequence is TGCGCCAGCAGCTTGAGGGACAGTACCTACACTGAAGCTTTCTTT. The rearrangement links TRBV5-1 to TRBJ1-1; TRBD1 aligns across 7 bases. The V gene's germline CDR1 is SGHRS and CDR2 YFSETQ. The J segment lost 3 bases and the V segment lost 1 base, leaving 6 bases of the junction unmatched. The CDR3 is made up of 15 amino acids.

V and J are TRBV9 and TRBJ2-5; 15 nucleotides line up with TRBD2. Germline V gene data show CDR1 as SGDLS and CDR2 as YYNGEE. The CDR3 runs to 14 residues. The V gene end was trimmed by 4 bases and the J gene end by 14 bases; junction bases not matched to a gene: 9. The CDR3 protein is CASSPPGLAGGLYF. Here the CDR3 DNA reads TGTGCCAGCAGCCCACCTGGACTAGCGGGAGGGCTTTACTTC.

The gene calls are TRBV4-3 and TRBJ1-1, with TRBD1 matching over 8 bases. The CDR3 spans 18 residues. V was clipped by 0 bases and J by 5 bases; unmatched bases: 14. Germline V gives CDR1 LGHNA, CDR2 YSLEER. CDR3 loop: CASSQEGPPGGRGTEAFF. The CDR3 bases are TGCGCCAGCAGCCAAGAGGGTCCCCCAGGGGGCCGAGGTACTGAAGCTTTCTTT.

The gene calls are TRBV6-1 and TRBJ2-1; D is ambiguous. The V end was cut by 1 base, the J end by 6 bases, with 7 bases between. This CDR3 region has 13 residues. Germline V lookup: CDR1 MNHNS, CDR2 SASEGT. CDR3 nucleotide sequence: TGTGCCAGCAGTGAAGTCAGTTTCAATGAGCAGTTCTTC. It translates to CASSEVSFNEQFF.

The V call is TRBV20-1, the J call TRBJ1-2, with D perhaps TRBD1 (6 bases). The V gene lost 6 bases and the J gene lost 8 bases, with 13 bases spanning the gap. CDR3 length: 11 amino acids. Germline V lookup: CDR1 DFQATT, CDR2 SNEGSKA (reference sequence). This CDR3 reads CSAPRGQGYTF. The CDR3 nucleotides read TGCAGTGCACCGCGGGGGCAGGGCTACACCTTC.

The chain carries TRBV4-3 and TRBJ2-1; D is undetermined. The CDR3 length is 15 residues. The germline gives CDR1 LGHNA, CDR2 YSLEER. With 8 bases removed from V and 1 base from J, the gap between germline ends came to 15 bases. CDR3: CASAPQPGSYNEQFF. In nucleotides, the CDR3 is TGCGCCAGCGCCCCCCAGCCCGGGTCCTACAATGAGCAGTTCTTC.

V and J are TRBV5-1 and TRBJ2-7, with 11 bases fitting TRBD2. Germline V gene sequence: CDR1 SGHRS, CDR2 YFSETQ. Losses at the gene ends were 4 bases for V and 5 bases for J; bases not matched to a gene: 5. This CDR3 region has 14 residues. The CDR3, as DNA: TGCGCCAGCAGCGTGACTAGCGGGGCCAACGAGCAGTACTTC. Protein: CASSVTSGANEQYF.

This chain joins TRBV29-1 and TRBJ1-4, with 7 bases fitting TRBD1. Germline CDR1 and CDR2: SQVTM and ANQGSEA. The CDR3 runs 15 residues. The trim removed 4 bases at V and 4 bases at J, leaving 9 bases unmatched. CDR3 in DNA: TGCAGCGTTGGGAGCTCCGGGACAGATAATGAAAAACTGTTTTTT. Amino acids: CSVGSSGTDNEKLFF.

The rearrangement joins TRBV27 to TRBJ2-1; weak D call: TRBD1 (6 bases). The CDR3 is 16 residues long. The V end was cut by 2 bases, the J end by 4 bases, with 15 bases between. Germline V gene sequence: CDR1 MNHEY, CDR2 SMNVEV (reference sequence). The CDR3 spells CASSLARGRLYNEQFF. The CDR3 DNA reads TGTGCCAGCAGTTTAGCCAGGGGAAGGTTATACAATGAGCAGTTCTTC.

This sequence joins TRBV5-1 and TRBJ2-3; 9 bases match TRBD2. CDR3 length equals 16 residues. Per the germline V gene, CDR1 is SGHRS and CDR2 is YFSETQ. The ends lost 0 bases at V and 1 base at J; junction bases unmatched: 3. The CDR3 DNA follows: TGCGCCAGCAGCTTGGTACAGCGGGGGGGCACAGATACGCAGTATTTT. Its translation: CASSLVQRGGTDTQYF.